There are many counts of the clone carrying this TCR beta chain. This entry comes from a study of T cells in Graves' hyperthyroidism and ophthalmopathy. Amplified TCR beta CDR3 regions derived from RNA transcripts. Researchers ran a first-round RT-PCR on the TCR CDR3 using the HTBI primer set. MiXCR, run by TCRdb on the multiplex PCR reads, gives a single entry per CDR3 protein. The sample shows around 600,000 distinct CDR3 sequences, approximately 16% of them seen only once. V was pared by 4 bases and J by 4 bases, with 16 bases between. The CDR3 has 15 amino acids. Germline V gene data show CDR1 as LGHDT and CDR2 as YNNKEL (reference sequence).

The V and J genes are TRBV3-1 and TRBJ2-5; D is unresolved. Specimen: blood. The TCR comes from a woman in her 40s with Graves' ophthalmopathy. DNA of the CDR3: TGTGCCAGCAGCCCGAAATACCCTCAATTAGAGACCCAGTACTTC. Residues: CASSPKYPQLETQYF.